The clone carrying this TCR beta chain occurred a few times. Original handling: Estimated nucleated cell counts came from reference gene primer amplification. The protocol was immunoSEQ multiplex PCR, while the TCRdb copy is restricted to in-frame clones and leaves out a portion. The D gene and trimming were derived from the DNA, and the V and J assignments and clone size from that table. The sample yields 95,000 to 120,000 clones, approximately 88% seen once. Germline CDR1 and CDR2: KGHDR and SFDVKD. V lost 2 bases and J lost 8, with 12 bases in between. This CDR3 region has 14 residues. This entry is derived from a study of blood T cell repertoires in COVID-19. Study background: Sites in the United States, Italy and Spain provided acute and convalescent COVID-19 samples. Sources were T cells, B-cell-depleted T cells, or PBMCs; the material itself was cDNA or gDNA.

Sequenced input: peripheral blood. The rearrangement uses TRBV24-1 and TRBJ1-3; a possible D gene is TRBD1 (5 bases). This sequence originates from a human donor in a cohort sampled during active COVID-19. CDR3 nucleotide sequence: TGTGCCACCAGTGATTACCCGAAAGGGGACACCATATATTTT. Protein sequence: CATSDYPKGDTIYF.